This paragraph covers one TCR beta chain sequence. The V segment lost 5 bases and the J segment 1 base; nucleotides outside the gene matches: 6. This CDR3 spans 15 amino acids. From germline, CDR1 is MNHEY and CDR2 SVGAGI. This sample stems from a study of blood T cell repertoires in COVID-19. Study background: Acute and convalescent COVID-19 specimens originated in the United States, Italy and Spain. T cells, B-cell-depleted T cells, or PBMCs provided the cDNA or gDNA that served as material.

In the original processing: Researchers report that nucleated cell counts were estimated from reference gene primer amplification. Measured with immunoSEQ multiplex PCR; TCRdb has only the in-frame clones, and not every one. V, J and clone size derive from that table, while D and trimming were established from the DNA sequence. This sample has about 70,000 clones, with more than 65% found just once. The chain employs TRBV6-5 and TRBJ1-1, with 8 bases that match TRBD1. The sequence derives from a woman between 70 and 85 years old with acute or convalescent COVID-19. The sequencing input was peripheral blood. The CDR3, as DNA: TGTGCCAGCAGTACAGGCACAGGGGGGAACACTGAAGCTTTCTTT. It encodes CASSTGTGGNTEAFF.